The clone carrying this T cell receptor beta chain was observed at least ten times. The antigen is undetermined. This record comes from a study of glioma-infiltrating T cells. Whole-study results and caveats: CDR3 overlap between tissue and blood was very small. Gliomas, especially low-grade, showed above-expected tissue-blood divergence; non-neoplastic patients showed below.

Trimming left V 4 bases short and J 4 bases short, with 19 bases between. The CDR3 length is 16 residues. The germline V gene has CDR1 MNHEY and CDR2 SMNVEV (reference sequence). Using RNA template, CDR3s of TCR alpha and beta were amplified with iRepertoire arm-PCR. Input was roughly 85-450 ng of tissue mRNA or PBMC total RNA. One entry per CDR3 protein results from TCRdb running MiXCR on the multiplex PCR reads. The sample yields approximately 190,000 distinct CDR3 sequences, over 30% seen once. The source is a human donor with low-grade glioma or glioblastoma, undergoing nonglioma brain surgery, or in good health (not recorded which). The specimen was glioma tissue, nonneoplastic brain tissue, or PBMCs (not recorded which). V is TRBV27 and J is TRBJ1-2; tentatively, D is TRBD1 (5 bases). CDR3 sequence (DNA): TGTGCCAGCAGTTCAACAAACGAGAGAAGGGGCTATGGCTACACCTTC. Amino acids: CASSSTNERRGYGYTF.